The 3 T cell receptor beta chains presented below share a single source sample, sequenced in a study of T cell changes during pregnancy in multiple sclerosis (dated by TCRdb to the late 2010s). Library generation was performed with the immunoSEQ multiplex PCR assay. Held by TCRdb, this immuneACCESS table contains in-frame sequences only and omits some clones. Under half of the omission traces to an unresolved V gene where checked; the cause of the rest is unknown. This sample gives 73,000 or so clones in total; 91% of them show up just once. Around 0.86% of the sample belongs to the ten largest clones. This material consisted of peripheral blood, taken in the second trimester of pregnancy. The receptor source for this set is a female donor with multiple sclerosis, enrolled in a pregnancy study.

The chain employs TRBV7-3 and TRBJ2-1; D uncertain. Germline CDR1 and CDR2: SGHTA and FQGTGA. Trimming removed 7 bases at V and 6 bases at J, with 13 bases between. This CDR3 has 13 amino acids. The CDR3 bases are TGTGCCAGCAACGAGGTCAGTGGCAATGAGCAGTTCTTC. Translation gives CASNEVSGNEQFF.

CDR3 DNA sequence: TGTGCCAGCATAGGGACTAGCGGGGGCTCCTACGAGCAGTACTTC. Residues: CASIGTSGGSYEQYF. This chain connects TRBV5-4 to TRBJ2-7, with 14 bases aligning to TRBD2. Losses at the gene ends were 6 bases for V and 0 bases for J; bases not matched to a gene: 2. This CDR3 comprises 15 residues. CDR1 SGHNT and CDR2 YYREEE come from the germline V gene (reference sequence).

The chain employs TRBV5-1 and TRBJ1-2; weak D call: TRBD1 (5 bases). Germline assignment: CDR1 SGHRS and CDR2 YFSETQ. This CDR3 has 16 residues. Trimming pared 0 bases from V and 1 base from J, leaving 13 bases between. CDR3 DNA sequence: TGCGCCAGCAGCTTGGAGACAGCTACCCTTAACTATGGCTACACCTTC. Translated: CASSLETATLNYGYTF.